This T cell receptor (beta chain) was recovered during a study of cytomegalovirus exposure and HLA in healthy donors. Profiled with immunoSEQ multiplex PCR; TCRdb holds only in-frame clones, not every one. The sample has 250,000 to 400,000 clones, around 90% seen once. The receptor was isolated from a man aged 25-45 years in good health and CMV-seronegative. The sequenced sample consisted of PBMCs.

The CDR3 DNA follows: TGTGCCAGCAGCTTGCTAGAGGGAATCTACAATGAGCAGTTCTTC. Translating it yields CASSLLEGIYNEQFF. The V and J genes are TRBV5-6 and TRBJ2-1, with D perhaps matching TRBD2 (5 bases). Germline assignment: CDR1 SGHDT and CDR2 YYEEEE. The CDR3 length is 15 residues. The V end lost 1 base, the J end lost 3 bases, and 11 bases lay between the germline ends.